This T cell receptor beta chain was found in a study of CD8 T cells in Susac syndrome. Reverse transcription of roughly 0.45 to 1 ug RNA was performed with random hexamers. TCRdb reprocessed the immunoSEQ multiplex PCR reads via MiXCR and lists one record per CDR3 protein. The data hold over 100,000 distinct CDR3 sequences, with roughly 97% observed a single time. The germline V gene has CDR1 SQVTM and CDR2 ANQGSEA. This CDR3 spans 11 amino acids. V was cut by 8 bases and J by 5 bases, with 10 bases left in between. Input material: CD4+ T cells from PBMCs. V is TRBV29-1 and J is TRBJ2-1; D is unresolved. The sequence was collected from a human donor in good health. This CDR3 is CSYNRNNEQFF. Here the CDR3 DNA reads TGCAGCTATAACCGAAACAATGAGCAGTTCTTC.